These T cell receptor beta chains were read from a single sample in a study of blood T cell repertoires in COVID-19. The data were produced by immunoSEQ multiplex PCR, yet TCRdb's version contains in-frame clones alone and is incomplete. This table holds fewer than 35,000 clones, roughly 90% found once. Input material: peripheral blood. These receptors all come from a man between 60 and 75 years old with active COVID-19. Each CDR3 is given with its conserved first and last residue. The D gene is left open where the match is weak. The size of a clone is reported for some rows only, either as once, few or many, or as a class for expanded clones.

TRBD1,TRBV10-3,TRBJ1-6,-,TGTGCCATCAGTCCCGGACAGGGTAATTCACCCCTCCACTTT,CAISPGQGNSPLHF
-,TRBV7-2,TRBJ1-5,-,TGTGCCAGCAGCCGCCAGGGGTATAGCAATCAGCCCCAGCATTTT,CASSRQGYSNQPQHF
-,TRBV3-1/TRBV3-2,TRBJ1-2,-,TGTGCCAGCAGCCAAGAGAGGGCTTATGGCTACACCTTC,CASSQERAYGYTF
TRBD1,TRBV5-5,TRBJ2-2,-,TGTGCCAGCACCTCCGTTGGACAGGGTCTCACCGGGGAGCTGTTTTTT,CASTSVGQGLTGELFF
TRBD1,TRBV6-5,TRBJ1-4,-,TGTGCCAGCAGCCTCAGGGGGCCTAATGAAAAACTGTTTTTT,CASSLRGPNEKLFF
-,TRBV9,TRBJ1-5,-,TGTGCCAGCAGCGTAAACCCCACCGTCGCCAACAGGGTACCCAATCAGCCCCAGCATTTT,CASSVNPTVANRVPNQPQHF
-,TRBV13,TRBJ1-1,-,TGTGCCAGCAGCTACCCGGGGGGGGCCGAAGCTTTCTTT,CASSYPGGAEAFF
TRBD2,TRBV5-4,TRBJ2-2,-,TGTGCCAGCAGCTCCGGGGGGGCCGGGGAGCTGTTTTTT,CASSSGGAGELFF
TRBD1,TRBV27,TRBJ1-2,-,TGTGCCAGCAGTTTAAGCCAGGGGGCGTACTATGGCTACACCTTC,CASSLSQGAYYGYTF
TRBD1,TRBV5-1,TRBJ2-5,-,TGCGCCAGCAGCTCAGGACAGGGCTTGCCGGCCCAGTACTTC,CASSSGQGLPAQYF
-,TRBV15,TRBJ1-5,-,TGTGCCACCAGTCTTAGGGGAATCAATCAGCCCCAGCATTTT,CATSLRGINQPQHF
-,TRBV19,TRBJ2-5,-,TGTGCCAGTAGTATAGCCAGGGATCAAGAGACCCAGTACTTC,CASSIARDQETQYF
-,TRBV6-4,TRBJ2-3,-,TGTGCCAGCAGTGAGGCCTTTGGAGATACGCAGTATTTT,CASSEAFGDTQYF
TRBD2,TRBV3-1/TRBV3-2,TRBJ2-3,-,TGTGCCAGCAGCCCCGGGACTAGCGGGAGGCACACAGATACGCAGTATTTT,CASSPGTSGRHTDTQYF
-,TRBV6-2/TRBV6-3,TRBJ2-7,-,TGTGCCAGCAGTTATAATCCCAGACAGGAGCTTTCCTACGAGCAGTACTTC,CASSYNPRQELSYEQYF
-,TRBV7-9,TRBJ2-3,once,TGTGCCAGCAGCTTAAGGGGTATTGATACGCAGTATTTT,CASSLRGIDTQYF
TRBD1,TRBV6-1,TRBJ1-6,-,TGTGCCAGCAGTGCCCCTATAGGACAGGGCTCCTATAATTCACCCCTCCACTTT,CASSAPIGQGSYNSPLHF
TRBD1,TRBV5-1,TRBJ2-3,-,TGCGCCAGCAGCTTGGACGGCAGGGGGACAGATACGCAGTATTTT,CASSLDGRGTDTQYF
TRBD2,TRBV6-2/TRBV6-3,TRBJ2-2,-,TGTGCCAGCAGTTATGGCCTAGCGGGGGGACCCGGGGAGCTGTTTTTT,CASSYGLAGGPGELFF
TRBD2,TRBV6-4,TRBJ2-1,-,TGTGCCAGCAGTGAAGTAGCGGGGGGTTTTGAGTACAATGAGCAGTTCTTC,CASSEVAGGFEYNEQFF
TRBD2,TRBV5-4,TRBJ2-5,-,TGTGCCAGCAGCTGGGGACTAGCGGGGAGTAACCAAGAGACCCAGTACTTC,CASSWGLAGSNQETQYF
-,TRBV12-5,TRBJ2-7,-,TGTGCTAGCTCTCCGAGGATAACGGGTGAGCAGTACTTC,CASSPRITGEQYF
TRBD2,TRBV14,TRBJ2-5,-,TGTGCCAGCAGCCGGACTAGCGGGGGTAAAGGGCAAGAGACCCAGTACTTC,CASSRTSGGKGQETQYF
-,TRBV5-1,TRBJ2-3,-,TGCGCCAGCAGCTTGGAGTGGCGCACAGATACGCAGTATTTT,CASSLEWRTDTQYF
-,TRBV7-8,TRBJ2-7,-,TGTGCCAGCAGCTTAGCCCTACAGGGTTCTTACGAGCAGTACTTC,CASSLALQGSYEQYF
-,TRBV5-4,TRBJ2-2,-,TGTGCCAGCAGCTTGGCGGGGTCGGGCACCGGGGAGCTGTTTTTT,CASSLAGSGTGELFF
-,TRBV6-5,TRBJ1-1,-,TGTGCCAGCACGACACCCGGGGGGCGCGCGGAAGCTTTCTTT,CASTTPGGRAEAFF
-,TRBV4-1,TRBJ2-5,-,TGCGCCAGCAGCCTCGTAGGACATCAAGAGACCCAGTACTTC,CASSLVGHQETQYF
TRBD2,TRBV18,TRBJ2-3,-,TGTGCCAGCTCACCACGGGGCGGGGGGGCTACAGATACGCAGTATTTT,CASSPRGGGATDTQYF
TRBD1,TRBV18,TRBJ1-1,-,TGTGCCAGCTCACGGGACAGGGGTGATACTGAAGCTTTCTTT,CASSRDRGDTEAFF
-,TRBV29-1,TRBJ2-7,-,TGCAGCGTTGAAGGGCAGGGGCTGGCCTACGAGCAGTACTTC,CSVEGQGLAYEQYF
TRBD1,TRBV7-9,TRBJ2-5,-,TGTGCCAGCAGCTCCAGACAGGGCTCACAAGAGACCCAGTACTTC,CASSSRQGSQETQYF
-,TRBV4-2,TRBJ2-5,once,TGTGCCAGCAGCCAAGAAGGTCAGGCCCAGTACTTC,CASSQEGQAQYF
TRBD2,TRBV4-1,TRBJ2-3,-,TGCGCCAGCAGCCAAGACGGGACTAGCGGGGGGGCCCGCACAGATACGCAGTATTTT,CASSQDGTSGGARTDTQYF
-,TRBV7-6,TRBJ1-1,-,TGTGCCAGCAGCCACAGGGCCGAGGGCACTGAAGCTTTCTTT,CASSHRAEGTEAFF
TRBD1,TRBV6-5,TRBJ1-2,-,TGTGCCAGCGCTGAGACAGGGAGGAACTATGGCTACACCTTC,CASAETGRNYGYTF
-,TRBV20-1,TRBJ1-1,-,TGCAGTGCTAGTTTCGGGGAGAGGACTGAAGCTTTCTTT,CSASFGERTEAFF
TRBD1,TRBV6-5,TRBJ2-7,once,TGTGCCAGCAGTCGGGGACAGGGGTCTAGTGAGCAGTACTTC,CASSRGQGSSEQYF
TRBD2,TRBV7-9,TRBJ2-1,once,TGTGCCAGCAGCCGATTAGCGGGGGGGCCTTACAATGAGCAGTTCTTC,CASSRLAGGPYNEQFF
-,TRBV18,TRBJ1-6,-,TGTGCCAGCTCACCACTTGTCGATTCACCCCTCCACTTT,CASSPLVDSPLHF
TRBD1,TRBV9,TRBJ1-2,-,TGTGCCAGCAGCGGCCACGGGACAGGGGGGATTCGCTATGGCTACACCTTC,CASSGHGTGGIRYGYTF
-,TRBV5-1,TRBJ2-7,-,TGCGCCAGCCACCCCGGGGACACTCGCTACGAGCAGTACTTC,CASHPGDTRYEQYF
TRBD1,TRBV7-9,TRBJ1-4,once,TGTGCCACAGGGGGCCCTAATGAAAAACTGTTTTTT,CATGGPNEKLFF
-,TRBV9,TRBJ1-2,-,TGTGCCAGCAGCGTAGGTAGGGGTCGCTATGGCTACACCTTC,CASSVGRGRYGYTF
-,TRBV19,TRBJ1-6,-,TGTGCCACTAAGTCGGACAGAATTAATTCACCCCTCCACTTT,CATKSDRINSPLHF
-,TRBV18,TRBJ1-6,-,TGTGCCAGCTCACTGGCGGGGAGTGGGGATTCACCCCTCCACTTT,CASSLAGSGDSPLHF
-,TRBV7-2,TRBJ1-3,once,TGTGCCAGCAGCTCCAGGACACGAGGAAACACCATATATTTT,CASSSRTRGNTIYF
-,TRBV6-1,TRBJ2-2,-,TGTGCCAGCAGTGACGGGGTGTGGCAGACCGGGGAGCTGTTTTTT,CASSDGVWQTGELFF
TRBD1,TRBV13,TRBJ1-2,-,TGTGCCAGCAGCCGGGACCAGGGGGCCTATGGCTACACCTTC,CASSRDQGAYGYTF
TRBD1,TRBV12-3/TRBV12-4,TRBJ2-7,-,TGTGCCAGCAGTTTGGGACAGACCTACGAGCAGTACTTC,CASSLGQTYEQYF
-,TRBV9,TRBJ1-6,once,TGTGCCAGCAGCGTAGAAGGACTCGACTCACCCCTCCACTTT,CASSVEGLDSPLHF
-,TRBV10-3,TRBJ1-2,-,TGTGCCATCAGTGAAAGGGGGAGCTATGGCTACACCTTC,CAISERGSYGYTF
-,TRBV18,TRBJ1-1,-,TGTGCCAGCTCACCTGGACAGATTGAAGCTTTCTTT,CASSPGQIEAFF
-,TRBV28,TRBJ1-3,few,TGTGCCAGCAGTCTGGGAGCTGGAAACACCATATATTTT,CASSLGAGNTIYF
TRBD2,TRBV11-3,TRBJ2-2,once,TGTGCCAGCAGCCTAGGTTTGGCGGGGGTTACCGGGGAGCTGTTTTTT,CASSLGLAGVTGELFF